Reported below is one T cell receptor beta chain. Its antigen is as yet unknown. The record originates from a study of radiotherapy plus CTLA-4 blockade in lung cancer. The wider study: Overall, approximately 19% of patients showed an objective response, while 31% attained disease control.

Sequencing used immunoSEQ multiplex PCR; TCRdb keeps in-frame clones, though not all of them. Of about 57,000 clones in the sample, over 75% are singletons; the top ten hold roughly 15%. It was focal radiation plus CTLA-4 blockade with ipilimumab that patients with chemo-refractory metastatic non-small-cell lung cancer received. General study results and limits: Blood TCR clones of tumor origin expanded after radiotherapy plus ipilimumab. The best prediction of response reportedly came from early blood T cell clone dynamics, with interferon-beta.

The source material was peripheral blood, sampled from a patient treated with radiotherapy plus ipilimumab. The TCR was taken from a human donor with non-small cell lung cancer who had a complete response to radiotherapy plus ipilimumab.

CDR3 coding DNA: TGTGCCAGCAGCCCTAGGAGTAGCGGGAGTCGGCAAGAGACCCAGTACTTC. This codes for CASSPRSSGSRQETQYF. The V and J genes are TRBV7-2 and TRBJ2-5, with 9 bases lining up with TRBD2. V trimming: 5 bases; J trimming: 2 bases; junction bases outside the gene matches: 12. Germline V lookup: CDR1 SGHTA, CDR2 FQGNSA. CDR3 length equals 17 residues.